These 25 T cell receptor beta chains were all obtained from the same sample, sequenced in a study of CD8+ T cells in alopecia areata. Sequencing used cDNA as its template, made by extracting RNA and reverse transcribing it. The assay was immunoSEQ multiplex PCR, and TCRdb's table has in-frame clones only and misses some. The sample has approximately 180,000 clones, roughly 60% seen once. Treatment meaning: oral pan-JAK inhibitor, 5-10 mg twice daily. The sequencing used CD4+ T cells sorted from blood, collected at week 24, from a patient treated with tofacitinib. The source of these receptors is a human donor with alopecia areata.

This chain connects TRBV30 to TRBJ2-7, with TRBD1 matching over 9 bases. Germline lookup yields CDR1 GTSNPN and CDR2 SVGIG (reference sequence). The CDR3 consists of 13 residues. With 7 bases clipped from V and 2 bases from J, the junction kept 6 bases outside the gene matches. The CDR3 here is CALKQGATYEQYF. The CDR3 DNA follows: TGTGCCTTGAAACAGGGGGCAACCTACGAGCAGTACTTC.

The chain is built from TRBV7-8 and TRBJ2-1, with 15 bases identical to TRBD2. Germline lookup yields CDR1 SGHVS and CDR2 FQNEAQ. This CDR3 region has 19 residues. The ends lost 1 base at V and 3 bases at J; junction bases unmatched: 7. Written as DNA, the CDR3 is TGTGCCAGCAGCTTAGTTTCCGGACTAGCGGGGGGGAACTACAATGAGCAGTTCTTC. Translating gives CASSLVSGLAGGNYNEQFF.

The gene calls are TRBV11-2 and TRBJ1-2, with a possible D match to TRBD1 (6 bases). The CDR3 runs to 13 residues. Trimming pared 3 bases from V and 4 bases from J, leaving 9 bases between. Per the germline V gene, CDR1 is SGHAT and CDR2 is FQNNGV. CDR3 amino acids: CASSFGTLYGYTF. The DNA for the CDR3 is TGTGCCAGCAGCTTTGGGACACTCTATGGCTACACCTTC.

The genes are TRBV5-6 and TRBJ2-3; perhaps TRBD1 as D (5 bases). The ends were cut back, 0 bases at V and 6 bases at J, with 14 bases in the middle. From germline, CDR1 is SGHDT and CDR2 YYEEEE. The CDR3 loop spans 15 amino acids. The CDR3 loop reads CASSLGQRNSDTQYF. In DNA form, the CDR3 reads TGTGCCAGCAGCTTGGGACAGAGGAACTCGGATACGCAGTATTTT.

This clone has a handful of counts. The gene calls are TRBV11-2 and TRBJ1-2; D call uncertain. Germline V gene sequence: CDR1 SGHAT, CDR2 FQNNGV. This CDR3 comprises 13 residues. V was shortened by 1 base and J by 7 bases, with 10 bases between the two germline ends. CDR3 nucleotides: TGTGCCAGCAGCTTAGGGGTGGGAGGTGGCTACACCTTC. Amino acid sequence: CASSLGVGGGYTF.

Ten or more counts support this clone. J is TRBJ2-3 and V is TRBV6-5, with D perhaps being TRBD1 or TRBD2 (6 bases each). Germline V gives CDR1 MNHEY, CDR2 SVGAGI. This CDR3 is 12 amino acids long. V was shortened by 10 bases and J by 4 bases, with 12 bases between the two germline ends. The CDR3 loop reads CATTRGPDTQYF. The DNA for the CDR3 is TGTGCCACCACCCGGGGGCCAGATACGCAGTATTTT.

This clone has only one observation. The rearrangement links TRBV5-6 to TRBJ1-2, with TRBD1 matching 12 bases. Germline CDR1 is SGHDT and CDR2 is YYEEEE. The CDR3 is made up of 17 amino acids. The V gene end was trimmed by 3 bases and the J gene end by 3 bases; junction bases not matched to a gene: 9. As DNA, the CDR3 is TGTGCCAGCAGCTGGGCCGGGACAGGGGGCGACGACTATGGCTACACCTTC. It codes for CASSWAGTGGDDYGYTF.

In its sample, this clone was seen once. The gene calls are TRBV9 and TRBJ1-1, with 9 bases identical to TRBD1. Trimming cost V 0 bases and J 5 bases; bases outside gene matches: 11. This CDR3 is 17 amino acids long. CDR1 and CDR2 (germline): SGDLS, YYNGEE. CDR3 residues: CASSVGVYRGRGTEAFF. The CDR3 coding sequence is TGTGCCAGCAGCGTAGGGGTATACAGGGGGCGCGGGACTGAAGCTTTCTTT.

This chain connects TRBV5-1 to TRBJ2-2; D gene ambiguous. Trimming left V 4 bases short and J 3 bases short, with 10 bases between. This CDR3 contains 14 residues. The germline V gene encodes CDR1 SGHRS and CDR2 YFSETQ. CDR3 in DNA: TGCGCCAGCAGCCCTGACGGATACACCGGGGAGCTGTTTTTT. This translates into CASSPDGYTGELFF.

J is TRBJ1-5 and V is TRBV10-3, with D possibly matching TRBD1 (6 bases). Trimming took 4 bases from V and 2 from J, leaving 9 bases between them. Germline loops: CDR1 ENHRY, CDR2 SYGVKD. The CDR3 totals 14 residues. CDR3 protein: CAISAGDGNQPQHF. CDR3 nucleotide sequence: TGTGCCATCAGTGCAGGGGATGGCAATCAGCCCCAGCATTTT.

The rearrangement links TRBV9 to TRBJ1-1; no definite D call. There are 15 residues in the CDR3. CDR1 is SGDLS, CDR2 YYNGEE, per germline. Trimming cost V 0 bases and J 2 bases, with 11 bases left between them. The CDR3 loop is CASSVATRGNTEAFF. CDR3 sequence (DNA): TGTGCCAGCAGCGTAGCTACTCGGGGAAACACTGAAGCTTTCTTT.

V is TRBV7-2 and J is TRBJ2-5; no clear D. This CDR3 is built from 12 residues. Germline CDR1 SGHTA, CDR2 FQGNSA. Trimming stripped 0 bases from V and 4 bases from J, with 3 bases between. CDR3 DNA: TGTGCCAGCAGCTTAGCCCGAGAGACCCAGTACTTC. Protein: CASSLARETQYF.

The CDR3 loop reads CASSSRVGTEAFF. CDR3 DNA sequence: TGTGCCAGCAGCTCCAGGGTGGGCACTGAAGCTTTCTTT. V is TRBV11-2 and J is TRBJ1-1, with a possible D match to TRBD1 (5 bases). Germline lookup yields CDR1 SGHAT and CDR2 FQNNGV. With 4 bases removed from V and 4 bases from J, the gap between germline ends came to 10 bases. This CDR3 has 13 residues.

The CDR3 is CASSITPRTGDADTQYF. The CDR3 nucleotides read TGCGCCAGCAGCATCACTCCTCGGACAGGGGACGCAGATACGCAGTATTTT. The chain links TRBV4-1 to TRBJ2-3; TRBD1 matches at 9 bases. Per germline, CDR1 MGHRA and CDR2 YSYEKL. The CDR3 length is 17 residues. With V trimmed by 5 bases and J by 4 bases, 13 bases remained unmatched.

The chain recombines TRBV25-1 with TRBJ1-2, with 9 bases matching TRBD1. CDR3 length: 16 residues. The germline V gene has CDR1 MGHDK and CDR2 SYGVNS. The ends lost 1 base at V and 8 bases at J; junction bases unmatched: 11. The CDR3 loop reads CASSEFGRTQGAGYTF. The CDR3, as DNA: TGTGCCAGCAGTGAATTCGGGAGGACACAGGGGGCGGGCTACACCTTC.

This chain links TRBV4-1 with TRBJ2-2; no reliable D call. The CDR3 has 14 residues. V was shortened by 2 bases and J by 6 bases, with 10 bases between the two germline ends. CDR1 MGHRA and CDR2 YSYEKL come from the germline V gene. In DNA form, the CDR3 reads TGCGCCAGCAGCCAAAACCCACCCTCCGGGGAGCTGTTTTTT. This sequence encodes CASSQNPPSGELFF.

The chain is built from TRBV6-5 and TRBJ2-7; tentative D call: TRBD1 (6 bases). V dropped 2 bases and J dropped 3 bases, with 14 bases sitting between them. Per germline, CDR1 MNHEY and CDR2 SVGAGI. The CDR3 length is 15 residues. As DNA, the CDR3 is TGTGCCAGCAGTTACCTCAGGGGTGGGGACTACGAGCAGTACTTC. It codes for CASSYLRGGDYEQYF.

This clone has only one observation. V and J are TRBV29-1 and TRBJ2-7; D is perhaps TRBD2 (5 bases). The CDR3 is 12 amino acids. V was shortened by 6 bases and J by 2 bases, with 11 bases between the two germline ends. Germline V lookup: CDR1 SQVTM, CDR2 ANQGSEA. The CDR3 nucleotides read TGCAGCGTCGGCGGGTCCCCCTACGAGCAGTACTTC. Amino acids: CSVGGSPYEQYF.

The J gene is TRBJ2-7, the V gene TRBV2; D is ambiguous. Between the trimmed V and J ends, which lost 4 bases and 4 bases, there was a span of 5 bases. The CDR3 loop spans 11 amino acids. The germline V gene has CDR1 SNHLY and CDR2 FYNNEI. Here the CDR3 reads CASSALYEQYF. For the CDR3, the DNA is TGTGCCAGCAGTGCTTTATACGAGCAGTACTTC.

In its sample, this clone was seen a few times. V and J are TRBV30 and TRBJ2-1, with 7 bases that match TRBD1. The germline V gene has CDR1 GTSNPN and CDR2 SVGIG (reference sequence). This CDR3 region has 15 residues. V dropped 2 bases and J dropped 5; count of bases not matched to a gene: 9. This chain's CDR3 is CAWSSRGQINNEQFF. The CDR3 region has the DNA TGTGCCTGGAGTTCACGGGGACAGATTAACAATGAGCAGTTCTTC.

The chain combines TRBV27 with TRBJ2-1; no clear D. Between the trimmed V and J ends, which lost 3 bases and 5 bases, there was a span of 8 bases. Germline CDR1 and CDR2: MNHEY and SMNVEV (reference sequence). The CDR3 length is 13 residues. In nucleotides, the CDR3 is TGTGCCAGCAGTTTCCTAGTAAACAATGAGCAGTTCTTC. Protein sequence: CASSFLVNNEQFF.

This clone was recorded only once. The rearrangement joins TRBV7-2 to TRBJ1-6; tentatively, D is TRBD1 (5 bases). There are 16 residues in the CDR3. Per germline, CDR1 SGHTA and CDR2 FQGNSA. Trimming took 1 base from V and 2 from J, leaving 9 bases between them. Here the CDR3 reads CASSLGGGTYNSPLHF. The CDR3 nucleotides are TGTGCCAGCAGCTTAGGCGGGGGAACCTATAATTCACCCCTCCACTTT.

The chain is built from TRBV19 and TRBJ1-2; D might be TRBD1 (5 bases). The V gene lost 4 bases and the J gene lost 2 bases, with 5 bases spanning the gap. CDR3 length: 12 residues. Germline CDR1 and CDR2: LNHDA and SQIVND (reference sequence). CDR3 amino acids: CASSRDNYGYTF. CDR3 in DNA: TGTGCCAGTAGTAGGGACAACTATGGCTACACCTTC.

In its sample, this clone was seen a few times. This chain uses TRBV27 with TRBJ1-6; no clear D gene. V lost 5 bases and J lost 4, with 15 bases in between. There are 16 residues in the CDR3. Germline V gene sequence: CDR1 MNHEY, CDR2 SMNVEV (reference sequence). CDR3 nucleotide sequence: TGTGCCAGCAGTCCAACTCAACAGCAATATAATTCACCCCTCCACTTT. This codes for CASSPTQQQYNSPLHF.

The V gene is TRBV2, the J gene TRBJ1-5; D possibly corresponds to TRBD1 (5 bases). The CDR3 runs to 16 residues. Germline-derived CDR1 and CDR2 are SNHLY and FYNNEI. V lost 4 bases and J lost 2, with 15 bases in between. The CDR3 DNA reads as TGTGCCAGCAGTGCTCAAGGAGGGGCGGGCAATCAGCCCCAGCATTTT. Translated, it gives CASSAQGGAGNQPQHF.